Following are 18 T cell receptor beta chains from one sample sequenced in a study of cytomegalovirus exposure and HLA in healthy donors. Method: immunoSEQ multiplex PCR; TCRdb's copy keeps in-frame clones and lacks some. The sample consists of some 140,000 clones, roughly 84% of them appearing once. Sample: PBMCs. These receptor sequences come from a human donor in good health.

The chain carries TRBV19 and TRBJ1-1; D may be TRBD1 (6 bases). CDR3 size: 13 residues. The V gene lost 6 bases and the J gene lost 11 bases, with 19 bases spanning the gap. Germline CDR1 is LNHDA and CDR2 is SQIVND (reference sequence). The CDR3 loop reads CASRARGGGLAFF. The CDR3 bases are TGTGCCAGTAGGGCCCGGGGAGGGGGACTCGCTTTCTTT.

The J gene is TRBJ2-2, the V gene TRBV18; 7 nucleotides align to TRBD1. V gave up 3 bases and J gave up 2 bases; unmatched junction bases: 6. The CDR3 has 16 residues. The germline CDR1 and CDR2 sequences are KGHSH and LQKENI. CDR3 sequence: CASSPMGQLNTGELFF. CDR3 in DNA: TGTGCCAGCTCACCTATGGGACAGCTAAACACCGGGGAGCTGTTTTTT.

This clone was found once. J is TRBJ2-1 and V is TRBV6-1, with 8 bases aligning to TRBD2. The CDR3 runs to 14 residues. V was pared by 10 bases and J by 1 base, with 6 bases of the junction left unmatched. Germline V gene lookup returns CDR1 MNHNS and CDR2 SASEGT. This CDR3 is CATRAGVSYNEQFF. The CDR3 DNA reads as TGTGCCACCAGAGCGGGAGTGTCCTACAATGAGCAGTTCTTC.

The genes are TRBV5-4 and TRBJ2-3; 7 bases fit TRBD2. The CDR3 covers 15 residues. V was pared by 4 bases and J by 3 bases, with 8 bases of the junction left unmatched. Germline values: CDR1 SGHNT, CDR2 YYREEE (reference sequence). CDR3 in DNA: TGTGCCAGCAGCCCACTAGTGGGAGGGACAGATACGCAGTATTTT. Its translation: CASSPLVGGTDTQYF.

V usage is TRBV5-4 and J usage is TRBJ2-3; 8 nucleotides align to TRBD2. Germline trimming cut 4 bases from V and 4 bases from J; bases unmatched to any gene: 11. From germline, CDR1 is SGHNT and CDR2 YYREEE (reference sequence). The CDR3 contains 16 residues. The DNA of the CDR3 is TGTGCCAGCAGCGCGGGACTAGATCGAAGTGCAGATACGCAGTATTTT. Amino acid sequence: CASSAGLDRSADTQYF.

The chain is built from TRBV9 and TRBJ1-1; TRBD1 is a possible D gene (6 bases). CDR1 is SGDLS, CDR2 YYNGEE, per germline. Trimming removed 2 bases from V and 3 bases from J, with 8 bases in between. The CDR3 consists of 13 residues. The CDR3 here is CASSVKGDTEAFF. CDR3 DNA: TGTGCCAGCAGCGTTAAGGGGGACACTGAAGCTTTCTTT.

The V and J genes are TRBV10-3 and TRBJ1-5; 7 bases line up with TRBD1. With V trimmed by 6 bases and J by 0 bases, 5 bases remained unmatched. This CDR3 has 15 residues. Germline V gives CDR1 ENHRY, CDR2 SYGVKD. The CDR3 coding sequence is TGTGCCATCAGACGGGACAGCAATAGCAATCAGCCCCAGCATTTT. Translated, it gives CAIRRDSNSNQPQHF.

The gene calls are TRBV11-2 and TRBJ2-2, with TRBD1 matching 7 bases. The CDR3 contains 17 residues. Unmatched junction bases numbered 13, after V lost 8 bases and J lost 1 base. In germline, CDR1 is SGHAT, CDR2 FQNNGV. CDR3 sequence reads: CASQRLGTEKNTGELFF. The CDR3 DNA is TGTGCCAGCCAACGCCTCGGGACAGAGAAGAACACCGGGGAGCTGTTTTTT. The variable domain in full, with the rest retrieved from reference TRBV11-2 and TRBJ2-2, is EAGVAQSPRYKIIEKRQSVAFWCNPISGHATLYWYQQILGQGPKLLIQFQNNGVVDDSQLPKDRFSAERLKGVDSTLKIQPAKLEDSAVYLCASQRLGTEKNTGELFFGEGSRLTVL.

The chain is built from TRBV7-2 and TRBJ1-6; no clear D. This CDR3 has 13 amino acids. Germline values: CDR1 SGHTA, CDR2 FQGNSA. Trimming stripped 1 base from V and 11 bases from J, with 9 bases between. In nucleotides, the CDR3 is TGTGCCAGCAGCTTAGTTGGCCCACCACCCCTCCACTTT. This gives the protein CASSLVGPPPLHF.

The rearrangement joins TRBV4-1 to TRBJ1-2; D gene unclear. This CDR3 region has 15 residues. Germline V gene data show CDR1 as MGHRA and CDR2 as YSYEKL. The V gene lost 4 bases and the J gene lost 4 bases, with 16 bases spanning the gap. The CDR3: CASSLSTQASYGYTF. For the CDR3, the DNA is TGCGCCAGCAGCCTCTCCACGCAGGCGTCCTATGGCTACACCTTC.

This chain connects TRBV11-1 to TRBJ2-3; 7 nucleotides line up with TRBD2. Losses at the gene ends were 4 bases for V and 4 bases for J; bases not matched to a gene: 5. Germline V lookup: CDR1 SGHAT, CDR2 FQDESV (reference sequence). This CDR3 is 14 amino acids long. The CDR3 sequence: CASSSSGAPDTQYF. The CDR3, as DNA: TGTGCCAGCAGCTCCAGCGGGGCCCCAGATACGCAGTATTTT.

The chain recombines TRBV6-1 with TRBJ1-2, with 7 bases identical to TRBD1. The V gene end was trimmed by 4 bases and the J gene end by 5 bases; junction bases not matched to a gene: 7. The CDR3 is 14 amino acids. Germline CDR1 MNHNS, CDR2 SASEGT. The CDR3 region has the DNA TGTGCCAGCAGTGGTCATGGGACAGAGTATGGCTACACCTTC. This codes for CASSGHGTEYGYTF.

The chain uses TRBV7-8 and TRBJ2-5; D is possibly TRBD2 (5 bases). V lost 3 bases and J lost 1, with 12 bases in between. Germline CDR1 SGHVS, CDR2 FQNEAQ. This CDR3 is 15 amino acids long. The CDR3 spells CASSFRRVLQETQYF. The CDR3 coding sequence is TGTGCCAGCAGCTTCCGGCGGGTCCTCCAAGAGACCCAGTACTTC.

V gene TRBV18 combines with J gene TRBJ2-3; 12 nucleotides align to TRBD2. This CDR3 contains 17 residues. The germline gives CDR1 KGHSH, CDR2 LQKENI. V was pared by 4 bases and J by 4 bases, with 9 bases of the junction left unmatched. Here the CDR3 reads CASSQAASGRAPDTQYF. The CDR3 coding sequence is TGTGCCAGCTCACAGGCCGCTAGCGGGAGGGCCCCAGATACGCAGTATTTT.

The chain combines TRBV5-1 with TRBJ2-1; tentative D call: TRBD2 (6 bases). Trimming cost V 4 bases and J 7 bases, with 18 bases left between them. Germline V gene data show CDR1 as SGHRS and CDR2 as YFSETQ. The CDR3 runs 15 residues. The DNA of the CDR3 is TGCGCCAGCAGCCGCACGGGACTGGGGATTAATGAGCAGTTCTTC. It codes for CASSRTGLGINEQFF.

V and J are TRBV2 and TRBJ2-7; TRBD2 aligns across 7 bases. V lost 2 bases to trimming and J lost 2 bases; unmatched junction nucleotides: 6. The CDR3 loop spans 15 amino acids. The germline V gene has CDR1 SNHLY and CDR2 FYNNEI. The CDR3 reads CASSEFSGPPYEQYF. The CDR3 DNA reads TGTGCCAGCAGTGAATTTAGCGGGCCACCCTACGAGCAGTACTTC.

The chain employs TRBV5-1 and TRBJ1-3; possible D gene TRBD1, 6 bases. CDR3 length: 17 amino acids. V was clipped by 0 bases and J by 0 bases, with 13 bases between them. Germline CDR1 reads SGHRS; CDR2 reads YFSETQ. The CDR3 loop reads CASSLAGARSSGNTIYF. DNA for the CDR3: TGCGCCAGCAGCTTGGCAGGGGCTCGCAGCTCTGGAAACACCATATATTTT.

This rearrangement joins TRBV18 to TRBJ2-5, with TRBD1 as a possible D gene (6 bases). The CDR3 is 14 amino acids. Germline loops: CDR1 KGHSH, CDR2 LQKENI. Trimming cost V 3 bases and J 0 bases, with 8 bases left between them. For the CDR3, the DNA is TGTGCCAGCTCACCGGGGGCGAACCAAGAGACCCAGTACTTC. This gives the protein CASSPGANQETQYF. Combining the CDR3 with reference TRBV18 and TRBJ2-5 gives the whole variable domain NAGVMQNPRHLVRRRGQEARLRCSPMKGHSHVYWYRQLPEEGLKFMVYLQKENIIDESGMPKERFSAEFPKEGPSILRIQQVVRGDSAAYFCASSPGANQETQYFGPGTRLLVL.